This record looks at one TCR beta chain sequence and its context. Researchers tagged individual cDNA molecules with unique molecular identifiers. TCRdb used MiXCR to reprocess the 5' RACE reads, holding one entry per CDR3 protein. The data contain around 35,000 distinct CDR3 sequences, 5.9% of them singletons. The data derive from a study of early T cells in non-severe SARS-CoV-2 infection. Germline V gives CDR1 SQVTM, CDR2 ANQGSEA. The CDR3 contains 17 residues. Trimming cost V 7 bases and J 3 bases; bases outside gene matches: 19. The sample taken for sequencing was whole blood. The rearrangement joins TRBV29-1 to TRBJ1-1, with TRBD1 identical over 8 bases. This TCR derives from an adult who was a healthcare worker with PCR-confirmed SARS-CoV-2 infection or an uninfected control (not recorded which). CDR3 nucleotide sequence: TGCAGCGCAAAACCCAGGACAGGGACGGTAAGGGACACTGAAGCTTTCTTT. Translating gives CSAKPRTGTVRDTEAFF.